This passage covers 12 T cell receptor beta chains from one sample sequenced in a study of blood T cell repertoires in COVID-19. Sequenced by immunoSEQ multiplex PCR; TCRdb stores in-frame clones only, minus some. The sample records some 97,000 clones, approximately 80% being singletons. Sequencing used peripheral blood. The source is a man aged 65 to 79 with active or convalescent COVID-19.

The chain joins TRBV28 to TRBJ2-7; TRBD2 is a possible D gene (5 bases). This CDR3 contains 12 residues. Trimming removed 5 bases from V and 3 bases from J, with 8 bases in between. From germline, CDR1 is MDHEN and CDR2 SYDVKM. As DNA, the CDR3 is TGTGCCAGCAGTCCCGGGGACTACGAGCAGTACTTC. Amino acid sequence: CASSPGDYEQYF.

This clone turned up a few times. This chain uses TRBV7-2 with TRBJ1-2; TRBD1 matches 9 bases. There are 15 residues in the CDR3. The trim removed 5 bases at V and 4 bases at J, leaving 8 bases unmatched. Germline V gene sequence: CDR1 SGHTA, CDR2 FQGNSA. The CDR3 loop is CASSVLQGAGYGYTF. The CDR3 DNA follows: TGTGCCAGCAGCGTCCTACAGGGGGCGGGCTATGGCTACACCTTC.

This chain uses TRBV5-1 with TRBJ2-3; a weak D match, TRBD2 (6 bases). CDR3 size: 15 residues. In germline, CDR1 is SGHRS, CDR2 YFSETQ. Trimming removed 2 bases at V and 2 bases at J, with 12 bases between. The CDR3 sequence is CASSFGTAATDTQYF. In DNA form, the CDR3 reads TGCGCCAGCAGCTTCGGGACTGCTGCCACAGATACGCAGTATTTT.

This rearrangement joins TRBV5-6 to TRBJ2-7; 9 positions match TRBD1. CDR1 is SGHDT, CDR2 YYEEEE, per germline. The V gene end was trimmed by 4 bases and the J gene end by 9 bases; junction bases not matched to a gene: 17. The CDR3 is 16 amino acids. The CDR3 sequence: CASSLPLTGGDSVQYF. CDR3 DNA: TGTGCCAGCAGCCTTCCATTGACAGGGGGAGATAGTGTGCAGTACTTC.

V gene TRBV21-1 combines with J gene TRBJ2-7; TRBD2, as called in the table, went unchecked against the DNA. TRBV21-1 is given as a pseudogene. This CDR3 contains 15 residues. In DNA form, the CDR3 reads TGTGCCAGCAGCAAAGACCCTAGCGGCAAGTACGAGCAGTACTTC. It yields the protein CASSKDPSGKYEQYF.

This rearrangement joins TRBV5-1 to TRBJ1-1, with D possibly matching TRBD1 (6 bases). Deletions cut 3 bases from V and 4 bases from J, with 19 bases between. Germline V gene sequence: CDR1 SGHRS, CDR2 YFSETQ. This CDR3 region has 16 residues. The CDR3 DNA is TGCGCCAGCAGCTACCGGCCGGGGGGCATCGGCACTGAAGCTTTCTTT. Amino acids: CASSYRPGGIGTEAFF.

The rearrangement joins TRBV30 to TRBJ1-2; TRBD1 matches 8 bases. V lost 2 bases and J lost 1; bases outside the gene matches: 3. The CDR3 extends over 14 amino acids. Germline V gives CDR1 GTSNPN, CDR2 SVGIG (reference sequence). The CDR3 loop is CAWSRQGINYGYTF. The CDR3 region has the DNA TGTGCCTGGAGTCGACAGGGGATTAACTATGGCTACACCTTC.

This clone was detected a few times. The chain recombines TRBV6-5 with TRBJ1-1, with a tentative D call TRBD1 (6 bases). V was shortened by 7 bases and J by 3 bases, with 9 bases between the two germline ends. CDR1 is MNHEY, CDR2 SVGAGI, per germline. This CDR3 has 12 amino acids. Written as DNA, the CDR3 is TGTGCCAGCACTGGGGGCGACACTGAAGCTTTCTTT. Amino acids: CASTGGDTEAFF.

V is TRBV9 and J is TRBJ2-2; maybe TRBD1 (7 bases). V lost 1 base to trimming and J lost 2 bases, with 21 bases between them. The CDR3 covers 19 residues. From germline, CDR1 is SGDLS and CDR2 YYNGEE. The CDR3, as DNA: TGTGCCAGCAGCGTAAGAGGAGGGGGGCAGGGGGTAAACACCGGGGAGCTGTTTTTT. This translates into CASSVRGGGQGVNTGELFF.

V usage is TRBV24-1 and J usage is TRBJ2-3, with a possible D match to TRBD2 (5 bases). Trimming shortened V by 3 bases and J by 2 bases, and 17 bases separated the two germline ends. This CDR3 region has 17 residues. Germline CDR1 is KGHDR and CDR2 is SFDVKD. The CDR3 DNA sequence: TGTGCCACCAGTGATACATTCCGGGATACCGACACAGATACGCAGTATTTT. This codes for CATSDTFRDTDTDTQYF.

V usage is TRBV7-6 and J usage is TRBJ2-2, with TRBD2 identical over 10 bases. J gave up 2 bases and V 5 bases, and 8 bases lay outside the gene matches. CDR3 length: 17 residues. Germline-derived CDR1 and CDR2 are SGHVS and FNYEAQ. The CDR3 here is CASSRRLAGRNTGELFF. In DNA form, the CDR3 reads TGTGCCAGCAGCCGCAGACTAGCGGGCAGAAACACCGGGGAGCTGTTTTTT.

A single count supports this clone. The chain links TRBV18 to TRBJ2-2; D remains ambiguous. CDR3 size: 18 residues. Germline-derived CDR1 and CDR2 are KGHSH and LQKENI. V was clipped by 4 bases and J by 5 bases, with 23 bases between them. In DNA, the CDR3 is TGTGCCAGCTCACTTGGGCCTGACAACACTCCGTGGACCGGGGAGCTGTTTTTT. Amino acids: CASSLGPDNTPWTGELFF.